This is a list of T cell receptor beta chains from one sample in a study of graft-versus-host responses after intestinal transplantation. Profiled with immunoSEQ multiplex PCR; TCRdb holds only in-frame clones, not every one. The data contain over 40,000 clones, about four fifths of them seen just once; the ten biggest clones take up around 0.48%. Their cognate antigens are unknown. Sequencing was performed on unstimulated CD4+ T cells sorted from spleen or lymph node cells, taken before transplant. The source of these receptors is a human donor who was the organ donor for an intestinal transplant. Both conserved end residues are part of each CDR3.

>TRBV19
CASSLEGQETQYF
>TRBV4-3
CASSHTGTSNTGELFF
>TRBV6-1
CASRGGRGPAGYTF
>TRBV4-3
CASSLLSGSRETQYF
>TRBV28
CASSSTGETNQPQHF
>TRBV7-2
CASSLGQGISWYF
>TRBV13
CASRLLVGGSDEKLFF
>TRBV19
CASRGSYEQYF
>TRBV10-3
CAIREGGQYEQYF
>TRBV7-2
CASSPPGGGTDTQYF
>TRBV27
CASSPRQGHTEAFF
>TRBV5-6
CASSSTGGYGYTF
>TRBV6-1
CASSDDWREGFYEQYF
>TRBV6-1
CASSEALEDTPYGYTF
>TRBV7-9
CASSLRGQKEHYGYTF
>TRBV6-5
CASSPDRGDYGYTF
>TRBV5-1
CASSPIGTSGTLDGDTQYF
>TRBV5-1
CPRGRRFDTQYF
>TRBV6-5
CASSQGTANHYGYTF
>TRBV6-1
CASSERGPYEQYF
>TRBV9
CASSGGGELFF
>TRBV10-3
CAISESGGNGYTF
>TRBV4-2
CASSHRDSPGASYEQYF
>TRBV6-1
CASSEALNEQYF
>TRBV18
CASSPDRVGSSAEAFF
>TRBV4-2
CASSQGLAAQYF
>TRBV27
CASSSIRVSSGANVLTF
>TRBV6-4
CASSDLAQETYEQYF
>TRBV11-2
CASSLRGRAGAYEQYF
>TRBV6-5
CASSLQGTSYTF
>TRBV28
CASNGGSQETQYF
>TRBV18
CASSPIGTGYYEQYF
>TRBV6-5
CASNPFRSSYEQYF
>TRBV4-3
CASSQLAGNTGELFF
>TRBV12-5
CASGFQGTTAAPQETQYF
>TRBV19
CASSMGGGNTIYF
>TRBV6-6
CASSYSPDGYTF
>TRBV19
CASTLRGVPYNEQFF
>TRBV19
CASTTFGNTIYF
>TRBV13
CASSFARAYEQYF
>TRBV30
CAWRGDRGLSPLHF
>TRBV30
CACPDRGKYGYTF
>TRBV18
CASSPPGGRDSNQPQHF
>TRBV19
CASSITLAGRETQYF
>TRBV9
CASSVGGAAYNEQFF
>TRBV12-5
CASGLGPGGSGGALGSYNEQFF
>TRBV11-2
CASSFTGTGGLAKNIQYF
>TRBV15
CATSGGIAQPQHF
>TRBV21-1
CASCQPQHF
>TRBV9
CASSGGPFNEQFF